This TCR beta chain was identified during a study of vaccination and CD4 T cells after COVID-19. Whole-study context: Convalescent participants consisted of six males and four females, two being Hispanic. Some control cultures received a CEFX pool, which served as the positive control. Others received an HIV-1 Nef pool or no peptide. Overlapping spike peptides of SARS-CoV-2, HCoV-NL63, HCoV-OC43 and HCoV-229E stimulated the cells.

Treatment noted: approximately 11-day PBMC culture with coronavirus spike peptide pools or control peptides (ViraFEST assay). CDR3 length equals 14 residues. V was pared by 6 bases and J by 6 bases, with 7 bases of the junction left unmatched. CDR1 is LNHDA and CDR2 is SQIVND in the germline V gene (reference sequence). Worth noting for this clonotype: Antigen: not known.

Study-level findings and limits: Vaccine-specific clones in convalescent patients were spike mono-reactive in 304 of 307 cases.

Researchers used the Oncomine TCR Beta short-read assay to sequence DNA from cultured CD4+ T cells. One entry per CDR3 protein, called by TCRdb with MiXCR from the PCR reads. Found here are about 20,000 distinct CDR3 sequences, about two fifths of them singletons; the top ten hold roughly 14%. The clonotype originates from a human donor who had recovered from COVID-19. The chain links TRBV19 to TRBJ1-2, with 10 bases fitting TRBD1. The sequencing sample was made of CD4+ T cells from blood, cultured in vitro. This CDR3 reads CASRTGGTSHGYTF. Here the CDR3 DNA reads TGTGCCAGTAGGACAGGGGGCACCTCACATGGCTACACCTTC.